The clone carrying this T cell receptor (beta chain) was detected a few times. Its antigen is not identified. This sample stems from a study of read filtering for tumor transcriptome and immune sequencing. General study results and limits: IR-seq and RNA-seq agreed better without single-read clonotypes.

V lost 6 bases, J lost 7 bases, and 16 bases lay in between. There are 13 residues in the CDR3. Germline loops: CDR1 MNHEY, CDR2 SVGAGI. From roughly 0.4 ug of RNA, a library with molecular barcoded alpha/delta and beta/gamma adaptors was made. TCRdb processed the reads anew with MiXCR; each CDR3 protein has one entry. This sample has 100,000 to 150,000 distinct CDR3 sequences, with about 13% found just once. This clonotype was sampled from a donor at least 40 years old with multiple myeloma. This chain uses TRBV6-5 with TRBJ2-7, with unresolved D. The sample was a population of CD138-negative cells sorted from bone marrow. This CDR3 is CASRSLPNGEQYF. Written as DNA, the CDR3 is TGTGCCAGCAGATCCCTCCCAAACGGTGAGCAGTACTTC.